The next 29 T cell receptor beta chains were all read from a single sample in a study of cytomegalovirus exposure and HLA in healthy donors (dated 2017 in TCRdb). Receptors were amplified or captured by the immunoSEQ multiplex PCR assay. For the multiplex PCR, a mixture combining 60 forward primers for TCR Vbeta segments and 13 reverse primers for TCR Jbeta segments was used. Imported from immuneACCESS, the table was reduced by TCRdb to in-frame sequences with V and J called. These copies leave out some clones; in studies compared against another copy, an unresolved V gene accounts for under half, and the cause of the remainder is not known. The sample profile shows roughly 190,000 clones; over 70% of them were found once. The ten largest clonotypes hold around 3.1% of the sample. Material for sequencing was PBMCs. These receptors came from a female donor in good health and CMV-seronegative.

This chain uses TRBV4-3 with TRBJ1-2, with a tentative D call TRBD1 (5 bases). Trimming left V 1 base short and J 8 bases short, with 11 bases between. Germline CDR1 is LGHNA and CDR2 is YSLEER. This CDR3 is 13 amino acids long. CDR3 amino acids: CASSQVLRGGYTF. As DNA, the CDR3 is TGCGCCAGCAGCCAAGTTTTAAGGGGAGGCTACACCTTC.

The J gene is TRBJ2-5, the V gene TRBV11-2, with 9 bases identical to TRBD2. From germline, CDR1 is SGHAT and CDR2 FQNNGV. The CDR3 has 16 amino acids. With V trimmed by 3 bases and J by 1 base, 6 bases remained unmatched. This chain's CDR3 is CASSFRTSVLQETQYF. DNA for the CDR3: TGTGCCAGCAGCTTCCGGACTAGCGTCCTCCAAGAGACCCAGTACTTC.

This clone came up a few times. The chain carries TRBV5-6 and TRBJ1-1; 7 positions match TRBD1. This CDR3 spans 17 amino acids. With 5 bases clipped from V and 7 bases from J, the junction kept 20 bases outside the gene matches. Germline CDR1 is SGHDT and CDR2 is YYEEEE. This chain's CDR3 is CASREGAAISLNGEAFF. In DNA form, the CDR3 reads TGTGCCAGCAGGGAGGGGGCAGCCATCTCCTTGAACGGTGAAGCTTTCTTT.

This clone appeared once. The CDR3 reads CASMTGVGYTF. The DNA of the CDR3 is TGTGCCAGCATGACAGGGGTCGGCTACACCTTC. V and J are TRBV28 and TRBJ1-2; TRBD1 aligns across 8 bases. This CDR3 has 11 amino acids. Germline V gene sequence: CDR1 MDHEN, CDR2 SYDVKM. The junction had 3 bases not matched to a gene; V was cut back by 7 bases and J by 8 bases.

This rearrangement joins TRBV6-5 to TRBJ1-6, with D possibly TRBD1 on 5 matching bases. Germline CDR1 and CDR2: MNHEY and SVGAGI. The ends were cut back, 5 bases at V and 7 bases at J, with 12 bases in the middle. This CDR3 contains 14 residues. The CDR3 reads CASSAGRLNSPLHF. CDR3 in DNA: TGTGCCAGCAGTGCGGGACGGTTAAATTCACCCCTCCACTTT.

V and J are TRBV14 and TRBJ1-2; 7 bases agree with TRBD1. Germline CDR1 SGHDN, CDR2 FVKESK. J lost 3 bases, V lost 2 bases, and 6 bases had no gene match. CDR3 length: 15 amino acids. DNA of the CDR3: TGTGCCAGCAGCCAACGACAGGGCGGCGACTATGGCTACACCTTC. Protein sequence: CASSQRQGGDYGYTF.

This clone was seen a few times. The genes are TRBV28 and TRBJ1-6; possible D gene TRBD1, 5 bases. Germline V lookup: CDR1 MDHEN, CDR2 SYDVKM. Trimming pared 7 bases from V and 4 bases from J, leaving 11 bases between. The CDR3 extends over 14 amino acids. CDR3: CASNGGGYNSPLHF. The CDR3 nucleotides are TGTGCCAGCAACGGGGGGGGGTATAATTCACCCCTCCACTTT.

The chain has TRBV7-2 and TRBJ2-2; D might be TRBD1 (6 bases). The CDR3 loop spans 15 amino acids. Germline CDR1 SGHTA, CDR2 FQGNSA. Trimming shortened V by 3 bases and J by 3 bases, and 11 bases separated the two germline ends. The CDR3 loop reads CASSLYRADTGELFF. The CDR3 bases are TGTGCCAGCAGCTTGTACAGGGCAGACACCGGGGAGCTGTTTTTT.

This chain connects TRBV28 to TRBJ1-5, with TRBD1 matching over 8 bases. From germline, CDR1 is MDHEN and CDR2 SYDVKM. The CDR3 runs 15 residues. V lost 2 bases, J lost 6 bases, and 6 bases stayed unmatched. In DNA, the CDR3 is TGTGCCAGCAGTTTACAGGGGGCACGGAGTCAGCCCCAGCATTTT. It specifies CASSLQGARSQPQHF.

J is TRBJ2-3 and V is TRBV2, with 9 bases lining up with TRBD2. CDR1 and CDR2 from the germline V gene are SNHLY and FYNNEI. There are 16 residues in the CDR3. Trimming removed 7 bases from V and 0 bases from J; junction bases left unmatched: 8. In DNA, the CDR3 is TGTGCCAGCAAAGCGGGGGGCCTTCTTAGCACAGATACGCAGTATTTT. This codes for CASKAGGLLSTDTQYF.

The rearrangement links TRBV15 to TRBJ1-1, with D hard to call. Trimming stripped 7 bases from V and 2 bases from J, with 11 bases between. In germline, CDR1 is LNHNV, CDR2 YYDKDF (reference sequence). This CDR3 is 13 amino acids long. The DNA for the CDR3 is TGTGCCACCATGCTACGCACTAACACTGAAGCTTTCTTT. It translates to CATMLRTNTEAFF.

The chain uses TRBV10-3 and TRBJ1-4, with 9 bases identical to TRBD1. CDR3 size: 14 residues. V shed 4 bases and J 8 bases; nucleotides not matched to a gene: 5. CDR1 and CDR2 from the germline V gene are ENHRY and SYGVKD. The CDR3 region has the DNA TGTGCCATCAGTGCCCGGGACAGGGACGAAAAACTGTTTTTT. Its translation is CAISARDRDEKLFF.

The sample holds one count of this clone. V gene TRBV7-6 combines with J gene TRBJ2-2; possibly TRBD2 for D (5 bases). The germline gives CDR1 SGHVS, CDR2 FNYEAQ. The CDR3 totals 16 residues. Deletions cut 4 bases from V and 2 bases from J, with 14 bases between. The CDR3 DNA sequence: TGTGCCAGCAGCTCCTTAGTTGGAGGTAACACCGGGGAGCTGTTTTTT. Translation: CASSSLVGGNTGELFF.

The chain employs TRBV7-9 and TRBJ1-5; TRBD1 is a possible D gene (5 bases). This CDR3 spans 16 amino acids. Looked up from germline, CDR1 is SEHNR and CDR2 is FQNEAQ (reference sequence). Trimming left V 2 bases short and J 4 bases short, with 15 bases between. The CDR3 region has the DNA TGTGCCAGCAGCTTACGTCCAAGGGGCCGGAATCAGCCCCAGCATTTT. Encoded protein: CASSLRPRGRNQPQHF.

The chain carries TRBV18 and TRBJ2-7; 9 bases are shared with TRBD1. The CDR3 has 15 residues. With 4 bases clipped from V and 2 bases from J, the junction kept 6 bases outside the gene matches. From germline, CDR1 is KGHSH and CDR2 LQKENI. CDR3 sequence reads: CASSLSGTGTYEQYF. The CDR3 DNA reads as TGTGCCAGCTCACTTTCCGGGACAGGGACCTACGAGCAGTACTTC.

The CDR3 is CASSTPGQGTNEKLFF. CDR3 sequence (DNA): TGTGCCAGTAGTACCCCTGGACAGGGTACTAATGAAAAACTGTTTTTT. The gene calls are TRBV19 and TRBJ1-4; 8 bases are a match to TRBD1. V lost 4 bases to trimming and J lost 2 bases; unmatched junction nucleotides: 6. The V gene's germline CDR1 is LNHDA and CDR2 SQIVND (reference sequence). The CDR3 is 16 amino acids.

This chain links TRBV6-1 with TRBJ1-2; 9 nucleotides align to TRBD1. The junction had 2 bases not matched to a gene; V was cut back by 4 bases and J by 5 bases. Germline V gives CDR1 MNHNS, CDR2 SASEGT. The CDR3 has 13 amino acids. The chain's CDR3 is CASSGTGDYGYTF. DNA of the CDR3: TGTGCCAGCAGTGGGACAGGGGATTATGGCTACACCTTC.

This chain uses TRBV2 with TRBJ2-3, with 7 bases aligning to TRBD2. The CDR3 totals 16 residues. The ends lost 3 bases at V and 2 bases at J; junction bases unmatched: 8. Germline values: CDR1 SNHLY, CDR2 FYNNEI. CDR3 residues: CASSDWGGLSTDTQYF. CDR3 DNA: TGTGCCAGCAGTGATTGGGGGGGATTGTCCACAGATACGCAGTATTTT.

V usage is TRBV9 and J usage is TRBJ1-5, with 8 bases aligning to TRBD1. The CDR3 contains 14 residues. Germline loops: CDR1 SGDLS, CDR2 YYNGEE. V dropped 4 bases and J dropped 2; count of bases not matched to a gene: 2. The CDR3 reads CASSSGQGNQPQHF. CDR3 bases: TGTGCCAGCAGCTCGGGACAGGGCAATCAGCCCCAGCATTTT.

The chain employs TRBV7-8 and TRBJ2-7, with D uncertain. Trimming pared 4 bases from V and 0 bases from J, leaving 19 bases between. Germline lookup yields CDR1 SGHVS and CDR2 FQNEAQ. The CDR3 extends over 17 amino acids. The CDR3 bases are TGTGCCAGCAGCTCGTCACCCGCCCGCCGGTCCTCCTACGAGCAGTACTTC. The encoded protein is CASSSSPARRSSYEQYF.

This clone occurred a few times. The chain carries TRBV10-3 and TRBJ2-7; D is perhaps TRBD1 (6 bases). CDR1 and CDR2 (germline): ENHRY, SYGVKD. V shed 9 bases and J shed 0 bases, with 15 bases lying between them. The CDR3 length is 14 residues. For the CDR3, the DNA is TGTGCCATACTTCAGGGGCTTACCTCCTACGAGCAGTACTTC. This sequence encodes CAILQGLTSYEQYF.

The chain recombines TRBV6-5 with TRBJ1-4; 7 nucleotides match TRBD1. From germline, CDR1 is MNHEY and CDR2 SVGAGI. J was trimmed by 8 bases and V by 4 bases; bases with no gene match: 4. CDR3 size: 13 residues. CDR3 nucleotides: TGTGCCAGCAGTTTCACGGACAGGGAAAAACTGTTTTTT. Translating gives CASSFTDREKLFF.

CDR3 protein: CASSQRDRANEQFF. As DNA, the CDR3 is TGTGCCAGCAGTCAGCGGGACAGGGCCAATGAGCAGTTCTTC. The chain employs TRBV28 and TRBJ2-1; TRBD1 agrees at 9 bases. The V segment lost 5 bases and the J segment 6 bases; nucleotides outside the gene matches: 5. Germline values: CDR1 MDHEN, CDR2 SYDVKM. The CDR3 totals 14 residues.

The chain employs TRBV28 and TRBJ1-1, with TRBD1 as a possible D gene (6 bases). CDR1 and CDR2 from the germline V gene are MDHEN and SYDVKM. CDR3 size: 15 residues. Trimming pared 8 bases from V and 2 bases from J, leaving 18 bases between. The CDR3 protein is CASPTGAAGNTEAFF. As DNA, the CDR3 is TGTGCCAGCCCCACGGGGGCAGCGGGAAACACTGAAGCTTTCTTT.

This chain uses TRBV6-6 with TRBJ2-1; D gene uncertain. This CDR3 contains 12 residues. V was trimmed by 5 bases and J by 6 bases, leaving 8 bases between them. Germline-derived CDR1 and CDR2 are MNHNY and SVGAGI (reference sequence). CDR3: CASSPVSNEQFF. The CDR3 bases are TGTGCCAGCAGTCCGGTATCCAATGAGCAGTTCTTC.

This clone has a handful of counts. The chain employs TRBV11-1 and TRBJ1-2; D call uncertain. CDR3 size: 14 residues. The V end lost 1 base, the J end lost 2 bases, and 8 bases lay between the germline ends. Germline V CDR1 and CDR2: SGHAT, FQDESV (reference sequence). The CDR3 bases are TGTGCCAGCAGCTTAGTCGGAGGGAACTATGGCTACACCTTC. Amino acids: CASSLVGGNYGYTF.

The chain couples TRBV19 to TRBJ2-2; tentative D call: TRBD2 (6 bases). The CDR3 is 15 residues long. The V and J ends lost 6 bases and 0 bases respectively, with 11 bases between them. In germline, CDR1 is LNHDA, CDR2 SQIVND (reference sequence). Written as DNA, the CDR3 is TGTGCCAGTAGGCGGGGAAACTCGAACACCGGGGAGCTGTTTTTT. This encodes CASRRGNSNTGELFF.

The chain uses TRBV25-1 and TRBJ2-1; tentatively, D is TRBD1 (5 bases). Germline loops: CDR1 MGHDK, CDR2 SYGVNS. The CDR3 covers 18 residues. With 0 bases removed from V and 1 base from J, the gap between germline ends came to 16 bases. The DNA for the CDR3 is TGTGCCAGCAGTGAATACTTTACGCAGGGTAAATCCTACAATGAGCAGTTCTTC. Translation: CASSEYFTQGKSYNEQFF.

This clone was seen only a few times. This chain connects TRBV11-2 to TRBJ2-3, with 10 bases that match TRBD2. Germline V lookup: CDR1 SGHAT, CDR2 FQNNGV. This CDR3 contains 17 residues. V was clipped by 5 bases and J by 2 bases; unmatched bases: 10. The CDR3 nucleotides read TGTGCCAGCAGCCCCCAAGGACTAGCGGTCCTCACAGATACGCAGTATTTT. The encoded protein is CASSPQGLAVLTDTQYF.